This T cell receptor (beta chain) was sequenced in a study of blood T cell repertoires in COVID-19 (dated by TCRdb to the early 2020s). Study-level background: Collaborator samples came from the United States, Italy and Spain and covered acute and convalescent phases of COVID-19. Where available, HLA class I and class II types were obtained from metadata supplied by the sample provider rather than from assay-based typing. Samples came from the ongoing ImmuneRACE study (first 160 participants) plus 1,254 subjects from 6 global collaborators. The dataset comprised deeply sampled blood TCRbeta repertoires from subjects exposed to, actively infected with, or recovered from COVID-19. The material from the prospective study consisted of cDNA or gDNA derived from T cells, B-cell-depleted T cells, or PBMCs. The repertoires were released in a freely available public database meant as a resource for research on the immune response to SARS-CoV-2. Nearly every sample came with metadata listing a de-identified subject ID, COVID-19 status, age in years and sex.

Study-wide conclusions, independent of this receptor: The amount of clinical and demographic metadata varied by source and participant and was provided uncurated.

At one collaborating source in Seattle, patients were enrolled during active infection and were followed longitudinally through the course of disease. The collaborating institutions used their own protocols to collect whole blood in K2EDTA tubes. For TCRbeta analysis, collaborators shipped samples in one of three forms: frozen whole blood, isolated PBMCs, or DNA extracted from either of those sample types. Concerning this clone: This clone's antigen is unknown. At one boundary the junction diverges from the germline segment, which might be a read error.

The immunoSEQ Assay, a bias-controlled multiplex PCR, was used to amplify TCRbeta CDR3 regions from genomic DNA. As for how the authors treated the data: Nucleated cell counts per sample were estimated from amplification of reference gene primers within the assay. Sequence reads were collapsed and filtered to measure the absolute abundance of every unique TCRbeta CDR3 rearrangement. For each sample, productive Simpson clonality was calculated by taking the square root of Simpson's diversity index across productive rearrangements. TCRdb took over this immuneACCESS table, retaining in-frame rearrangements with V and J assigned. Such tables are incomplete; in checked studies, under half of the missing clones stem from an unresolved V gene, and the remainder is unexplained. That table gives V, J and clone size, and the DNA gave D and trimming. For this sample the table gives 260,000 or so clones, of which 81% were detected only once. The ten largest clonotypes hold around 7.2% of the sample.

CDR1 SNHLY and CDR2 FYNNEI are derived from the germline V gene. Measured from the cysteine to the phenylalanine, the CDR3 is 11 residues long. The CDR3 DNA has 33 bases and is translated from base 1. The clonotype was recovered from a woman aged 80 or over with COVID-19, enrolled during active disease. Material: peripheral blood. The chain was built from TRBV2 and TRBJ2-7, with the D gene not clear enough to name. The sequenced DNA: TGTGCCAGCAGTGTTAGTCACAACCAGGACTTC. This gives the protein CASSVSHNQDF.